A single T cell receptor beta chain is shown here with its context. Possible read error: a much larger clone is one base away. Germline lookup yields CDR1 MNHEY and CDR2 SVGAGI. The CDR3 consists of 14 residues. Using RNA template, CDR3s of TCR alpha and beta were amplified with iRepertoire arm-PCR. TCRdb re-called the multiplex PCR reads through MiXCR, storing one row per CDR3 protein. The table has 300,000 to 450,000 distinct CDR3 sequences, about 40% seen once. The data originate from a study of glioma-infiltrating T cells. The clonotype originates from a human donor with low-grade glioma or glioblastoma, undergoing nonglioma brain surgery, or in good health (not recorded which). Material: glioma tissue, nonneoplastic brain tissue, or PBMCs (not recorded which). The chain combines TRBV6-5 with TRBJ2-7, with D tentatively TRBD1 or TRBD2 (6 bases each). CDR3 nucleotides: TGTGCCAGCAGTTCCCTGGGGGGCTCCTACGAGAAGTACTTC. This codes for CASSSLGGSYEKYF.